Listed here is a single TCR beta chain. The authors made TCR beta cDNA libraries by 5'RACE template switching. This switching added a universal primer site and UMIs. TCRdb re-called the 5' RACE reads and shows each CDR3 protein once, DNA omitted. This repertoire includes about 460,000 distinct CDR3 sequences. The sample is drawn from a study of T cells expressing NK-cell markers. This CDR3 spans 16 amino acids. In germline, CDR1 is PRHDT, CDR2 FYEKMQ (reference sequence). This rearrangement joins TRBV13 to TRBJ2-2; TCRdb names TRBD2, which stays unverified in the absence of DNA. The specimen sequenced was blood T cells: a sorted CD56 or NKG2C T cell subset, CD4+ or CD8+ T cells, or bulk PBMC T cells (not recorded which). The TCR comes from a woman in her forties or fifties in good health. CDR3 amino acids: CASSFGAGAGTGELFF.